One sample yielded the 21 T cell receptor beta chains listed below, sequenced in a study of cytomegalovirus exposure and HLA in healthy donors. A multiplex PCR was run with 60 Vbeta primers and 13 Jbeta primers. The table came from immunoSEQ multiplex PCR; TCRdb's copy has only in-frame clones and leaves some out. The sample consists of about 270,000 clones, just over 70% of them appearing once. The sample was PBMCs. These receptors originate from a female donor in good health and CMV-seronegative.

This sequence joins TRBV7-8 and TRBJ2-7, with a possible D match to TRBD2 (6 bases). The CDR3 is 15 residues long. Germline assignment: CDR1 SGHVS and CDR2 FQNEAQ. V was shortened by 1 base and J by 0 bases, with 10 bases between the two germline ends. In DNA form, the CDR3 reads TGTGCCAGCAGCTTAGGGGGACTGCCCTCCTACGAGCAGTACTTC. Protein: CASSLGGLPSYEQYF.

This clone was seen only a few times. J is TRBJ2-2 and V is TRBV6-4; 7 bases match TRBD2. With V trimmed by 2 bases and J by 3 bases, 0 bases remained unmatched. Per germline, CDR1 MRHNA and CDR2 SNTAGT. The CDR3 sequence is 14 residues long. The CDR3 DNA reads as TGTGCCAGCAGTGACGGGGGGGACACCGGGGAGCTGTTTTTT. Translation: CASSDGGDTGELFF.

The J gene is TRBJ2-2, the V gene TRBV7-9; 7 bases are a match to TRBD2. The CDR3 has 16 amino acids. CDR1 is SEHNR and CDR2 is FQNEAQ in the germline V gene (reference sequence). The V segment lost 5 bases and the J segment 3 bases; nucleotides outside the gene matches: 9. As DNA, the CDR3 is TGTGCCAGCAGCCCCCGGGGAGGGCCAGACACCGGGGAGCTGTTTTTT. Protein: CASSPRGGPDTGELFF.

V gene TRBV11-3 combines with J gene TRBJ1-6; D is possibly TRBD1 (5 bases). V was pared by 2 bases and J by 0 bases, with 14 bases between. Germline loops: CDR1 SGHNT, CDR2 YENEEA. This CDR3 has 18 residues. CDR3 region: CASSLKGEGGSYNSPLHF. The DNA of the CDR3 is TGTGCCAGCAGCTTAAAAGGGGAGGGTGGCTCCTATAATTCACCCCTCCACTTT.

The chain links TRBV5-1 to TRBJ1-1; D is unresolved. This CDR3 has 13 residues. V gave up 0 bases and J gave up 2 bases, with 5 bases separating them. Germline V lookup: CDR1 SGHRS, CDR2 YFSETQ. The CDR3 DNA reads as TGCGCCAGCAGCTTGGAACAAAACACTGAAGCTTTCTTT. Its protein product is CASSLEQNTEAFF. Filled out from reference TRBV5-1 and TRBJ1-1, the complete variable domain reads KAGVTQTPRYLIKTRGQQVTLSCSPISGHRSVSWYQQTPGQGLQFLFEYFSETQRNKGNFPGRFSGRQFSNSRSEMNVSTLELGDSALYLCASSLEQNTEAFFGQGTRLTVV.

This clone was detected a few times. The chain has TRBV11-3 and TRBJ2-1; a possible D gene is TRBD1 (5 bases). The CDR3 consists of 15 residues. Deletions cut 5 bases from V and 4 bases from J, with 15 bases between. Germline-derived CDR1 and CDR2 are SGHNT and YENEEA. DNA of the CDR3: TGTGCCAGCAGCGCCCTAGGGGCGAGTTACAATGAGCAGTTCTTC. Translating it yields CASSALGASYNEQFF.

The chain uses TRBV28 and TRBJ2-7, with 7 bases matching TRBD1. Per germline, CDR1 MDHEN and CDR2 SYDVKM. Trimming at V came to 5 bases and at J to 2 bases, leaving 9 bases not matched to a gene. The CDR3 extends over 15 amino acids. The DNA of the CDR3 is TGTGCCAGCAGTATTACCGACAGGGACCCCTACGAGCAGTACTTC. Translating gives CASSITDRDPYEQYF.

V and J are TRBV4-1 and TRBJ2-4, with unresolved D. V lost 2 bases, J lost 0 bases, and 8 bases lay in between. The CDR3 extends over 15 amino acids. Germline V CDR1 and CDR2: MGHRA, YSYEKL. This chain's CDR3 is CASSQIERAKNIQYF. CDR3 in DNA: TGCGCCAGCAGCCAAATTGAGAGAGCCAAAAACATTCAGTACTTC.

Only one count was recorded for this clone. Other DNA sequences in this specimen translate into the identical CDR3. The chain recombines TRBV9 with TRBJ2-1; a possible D gene is TRBD2 (5 bases). Germline loops: CDR1 SGDLS, CDR2 YYNGEE. Trimming shortened V by 0 bases and J by 1 base, and 8 bases separated the two germline ends. The CDR3 sequence is 15 residues long. CDR3 region: CASSVGAGSYNEQFF. CDR3 coding DNA: TGTGCCAGCAGCGTAGGGGCGGGTTCCTACAATGAGCAGTTCTTC. Filled out from reference TRBV9 and TRBJ2-1, the complete variable domain reads DSGVTQTPKHLITATGQRVTLRCSPRSGDLSVYWYQQSLDQGLQFLIQYYNGEERAKGNILERFSAQQFPDLHSELNLSSLELGDSALYFCASSVGAGSYNEQFFGPGTRLTVL.

The chain couples TRBV18 to TRBJ2-7; no clear D. Germline V gene lookup returns CDR1 KGHSH and CDR2 LQKENI. The CDR3 has 12 residues. V lost 3 bases and J 5 bases, leaving 8 bases between the germline ends. This CDR3 is CASSPLGDEQYF. The CDR3 bases are TGTGCCAGCTCACCTCTAGGCGACGAGCAGTACTTC.

The CDR3 here is CASSLQAGVAYNEQFF. The DNA for the CDR3 is TGCGCCAGCAGCTTGCAAGCGGGAGTAGCCTACAATGAGCAGTTCTTC. V and J are TRBV5-1 and TRBJ2-1; 8 bases align to TRBD2. This CDR3 is 16 amino acids long. Per germline, CDR1 SGHRS and CDR2 YFSETQ. J was trimmed by 2 bases and V by 1 base; bases with no gene match: 5.

The genes are TRBV5-8 and TRBJ2-5, with 11 bases lining up with TRBD2. V was pared by 6 bases and J by 4 bases, with 20 bases of the junction left unmatched. CDR1 and CDR2 (germline): SGHTS, YDEGEE. This CDR3 has 19 residues. CDR3 in amino acids: CASISPLAGGGEGRETQYF. The CDR3 DNA follows: TGTGCCAGCATTTCCCCCCTAGCGGGAGGTGGGGAAGGAAGAGAGACCCAGTACTTC.

The chain recombines TRBV7-2 with TRBJ2-2; no clear D. The CDR3 has 17 residues. Trimming cost V 2 bases and J 2 bases, with 15 bases left between them. Germline assignment: CDR1 SGHTA and CDR2 FQGNSA. The CDR3 region has the DNA TGTGCCAGCAGCTTATACCCCCCCGGGTCCAACACCGGGGAGCTGTTTTTT. Encoded protein: CASSLYPPGSNTGELFF.

The V call is TRBV18, the J call TRBJ2-3; 13 nucleotides match TRBD2. Germline loops: CDR1 KGHSH, CDR2 LQKENI. This CDR3 is built from 16 residues. The ends lost 2 bases at V and 2 bases at J; junction bases unmatched: 1. CDR3 residues: CASSPGLAGATDTQYF. CDR3 DNA sequence: TGTGCCAGCTCACCAGGACTAGCGGGAGCCACAGATACGCAGTATTTT.

The chain links TRBV5-5 to TRBJ2-2; D gene uncertain. The CDR3 has 13 amino acids. Germline CDR1 reads SGHKS; CDR2 reads YYEKEE (reference sequence). V gave up 4 bases and J gave up 6 bases, with 10 bases separating them. The CDR3 spells CASSPPTSGELFF. The DNA for the CDR3 is TGTGCCAGCAGCCCCCCCACATCCGGGGAGCTGTTTTTT.

This clone was found once. This sequence joins TRBV7-9 and TRBJ2-1, with D maybe TRBD1 (5 bases). This CDR3 contains 16 residues. CDR1 is SEHNR, CDR2 FQNEAQ, per germline (reference sequence). V was pared by 2 bases and J by 5 bases, with 16 bases between. CDR3 nucleotides: TGTGCCAGCAGCTTATCAGGGCTAGGGGCCGACAATGAGCAGTTCTTC. The encoded protein is CASSLSGLGADNEQFF.

The V gene is TRBV30, the J gene TRBJ2-5; the D gene is possibly TRBD1 (5 bases). The ends were cut back, 2 bases at V and 5 bases at J, with 12 bases in the middle. Germline V gives CDR1 GTSNPN, CDR2 SVGIG (reference sequence). This CDR3 region has 13 residues. As DNA, the CDR3 is TGTGCCTGGAGTAGACAGAGTGGGGAGACCCAGTACTTC. Its translation is CAWSRQSGETQYF.

The rearrangement joins TRBV13 to TRBJ2-1, with TRBD2 matching over 9 bases. This CDR3 region has 15 residues. The germline V gene encodes CDR1 PRHDT and CDR2 FYEKMQ (reference sequence). Losses at the gene ends were 4 bases for V and 9 bases for J; bases not matched to a gene: 10. The CDR3 here is CASSSTSGLPAEQFF. The CDR3, as DNA: TGTGCCAGCAGCTCGACTAGCGGTTTGCCGGCTGAGCAGTTCTTC.

This chain uses TRBV28 with TRBJ2-1, with a tentative D call TRBD2 (6 bases). The CDR3 is 16 amino acids. With 11 bases removed from V and 1 base from J, the gap between germline ends came to 21 bases. In germline, CDR1 is MDHEN, CDR2 SYDVKM. The CDR3, as DNA: TGTGCCGCAAAGGCGGGGTCAGGAGGGTCCTACAATGAGCAGTTCTTC. Protein: CAAKAGSGGSYNEQFF.

The rearrangement links TRBV7-2 to TRBJ2-1; 13 bases are a match to TRBD2. With V trimmed by 5 bases and J by 9 bases, 4 bases remained unmatched. This CDR3 has 14 residues. The V gene's germline CDR1 is SGHTA and CDR2 FQGNSA. The CDR3 protein is CASSVGLAGTEQFF. Here the CDR3 DNA reads TGTGCCAGCAGCGTGGGACTAGCGGGAACTGAGCAGTTCTTC. Supplemented by reference TRBV7-2 and TRBJ2-1, the full variable domain reads GAGVSQSPSNKVTEKGKDVELRCDPISGHTALYWYRQSLGQGLEFLIYFQGNSAPDKSGLPSDRFSAERTGGSVSTLTIQRTQQEDSAVYLCASSVGLAGTEQFFGPGTRLTVL.

V usage is TRBV7-9 and J usage is TRBJ2-1; no reliable D call. The V and J ends lost 5 bases and 7 bases respectively, with 6 bases between them. The length of the CDR3 is 11 residues. The germline CDR1 and CDR2 sequences are SEHNR and FQNEAQ (reference sequence). This CDR3 is CASSTGNEQFF. The CDR3 bases are TGTGCCAGCAGCACCGGGAATGAGCAGTTCTTC.